The sequence of this T cell receptor beta chain was determined in a study of shared clonotypes between healthy human individuals. Study outcomes and limitations: Sampling was confined to blood; repertoires within tissues likely differ. Clonotypes shared by all four donors outscored non-shared clonotypes in generation probability.

This CDR3 has 14 residues. Between the trimmed V and J ends, which lost 8 bases and 6 bases, there was a span of 17 bases. Germline V gene lookup returns CDR1 SNHLY and CDR2 FYNNEI. TCRdb's copy holds only in-frame clones and misses some; the assay was immunoSEQ multiplex PCR. Of around 330,000 clones listed, over 65% are singletons. Comments on this clone: Its antigen remains unknown.

What was sequenced was memory CD4+ T cells sorted from blood. Stated subset: CD45RA-negative fraction. The genes are TRBV2 and TRBJ1-5; D is undetermined. The source is a man younger than 45 in good health. The CDR3, as DNA: TGTGCCAGCGATGTGAACGGGCGGAGTCAGCCCCAGCATTTT. Its translation is CASDVNGRSQPQHF.